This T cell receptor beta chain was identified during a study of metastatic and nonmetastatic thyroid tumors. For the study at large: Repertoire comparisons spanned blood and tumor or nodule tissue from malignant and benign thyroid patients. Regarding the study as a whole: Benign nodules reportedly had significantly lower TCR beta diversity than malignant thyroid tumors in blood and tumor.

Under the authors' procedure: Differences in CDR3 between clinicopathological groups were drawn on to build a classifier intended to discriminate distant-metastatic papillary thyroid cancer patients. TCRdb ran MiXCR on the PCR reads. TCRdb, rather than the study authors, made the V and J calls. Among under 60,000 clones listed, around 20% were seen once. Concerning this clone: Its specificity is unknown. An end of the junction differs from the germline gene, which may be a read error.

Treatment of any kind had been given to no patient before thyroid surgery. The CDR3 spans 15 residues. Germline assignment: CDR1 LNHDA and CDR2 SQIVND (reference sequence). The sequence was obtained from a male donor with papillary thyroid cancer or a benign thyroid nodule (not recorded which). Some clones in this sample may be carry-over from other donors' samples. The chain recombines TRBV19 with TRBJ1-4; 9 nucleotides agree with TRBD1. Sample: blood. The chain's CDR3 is CTSSLQGALDEKLFF. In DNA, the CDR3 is TGTACCAGTAGTTTACAGGGGGCGTTGGATGAAAAGCTGTTTTTT. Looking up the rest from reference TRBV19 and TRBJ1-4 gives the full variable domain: DGGITQSPKYLFRKEGQNVTLSCEQNLNHDAMYWYRQDPGQGLRLIYYSQIVNDFQKGDIAEGYSVSREKKESFPLTVTSAQKNPTAFYLCTSSLQGALDEKLFFGSGTQLSVL.